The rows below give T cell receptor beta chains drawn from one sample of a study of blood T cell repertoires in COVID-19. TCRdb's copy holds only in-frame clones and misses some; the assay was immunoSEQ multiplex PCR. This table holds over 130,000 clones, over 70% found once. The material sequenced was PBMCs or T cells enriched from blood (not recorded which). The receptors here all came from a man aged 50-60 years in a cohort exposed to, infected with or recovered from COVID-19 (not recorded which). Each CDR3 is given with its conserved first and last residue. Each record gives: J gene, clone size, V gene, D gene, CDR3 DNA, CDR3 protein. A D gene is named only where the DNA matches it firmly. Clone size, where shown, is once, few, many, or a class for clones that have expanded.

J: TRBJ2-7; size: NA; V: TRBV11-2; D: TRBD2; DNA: TGTGCCAGCATCCCCCGGGGGGGAGGGGACTACGAGCAGTACTTC; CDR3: CASIPRGGGDYEQYF
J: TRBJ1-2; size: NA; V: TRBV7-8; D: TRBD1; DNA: TGTGCCAGCAGCCCAGGGGGCAGGGGCTACACCTTC; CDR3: CASSPGGRGYTF
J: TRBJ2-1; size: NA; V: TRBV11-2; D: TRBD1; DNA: TGTGCCAGCAGTCGGACAGGGGGCTACAATGAGCAGTTCTTC; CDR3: CASSRTGGYNEQFF
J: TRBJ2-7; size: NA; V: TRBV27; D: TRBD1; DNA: TGTGCCAGCACCCCGACAGGGTCGGTCGAGCAGTACTTC; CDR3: CASTPTGSVEQYF
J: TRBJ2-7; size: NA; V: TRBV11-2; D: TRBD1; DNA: TGTGCCAGCAGCTTCAGGACAGGGGGCTACGAGCAGTACTTC; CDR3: CASSFRTGGYEQYF
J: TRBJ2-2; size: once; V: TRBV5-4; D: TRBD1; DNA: TGTGCCAGCAGCGGGGAGACAGGGCCGGTCGGGGAGCTGTTTTTT; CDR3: CASSGETGPVGELFF
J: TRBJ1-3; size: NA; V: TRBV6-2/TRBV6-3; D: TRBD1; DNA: TGTGCCAGCAGTGCGGACAGGGTCTATGGAAACACCATATATTTT; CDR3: CASSADRVYGNTIYF
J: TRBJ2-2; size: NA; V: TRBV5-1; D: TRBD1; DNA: TGCGCCAGCAGCTTACAGGGGGCTTACGGGGAGCTGTTTTTT; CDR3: CASSLQGAYGELFF
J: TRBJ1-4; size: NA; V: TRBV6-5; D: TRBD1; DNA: TGTGCCAGCAGCCCCGACAGGGAATGGGAAAAACTGTTTTTT; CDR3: CASSPDREWEKLFF
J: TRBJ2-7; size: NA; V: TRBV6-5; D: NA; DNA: TGTGCCAGCAGTTTTCTGGACAGAAAGTACTTC; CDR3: CASSFLDRKYF
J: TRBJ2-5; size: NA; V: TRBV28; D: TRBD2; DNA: TGTGCCAGCAGTTTGGGCGGATACGGACTAGCGGGAAATTCACAGACCCAGTACTTC; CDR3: CASSLGGYGLAGNSQTQYF
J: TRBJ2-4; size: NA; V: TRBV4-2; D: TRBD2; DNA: TGTGCCAGCAGCCAAGATCAACTAGCGGGGCCCCTAGCCAAAAACATTCAGTACTTC; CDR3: CASSQDQLAGPLAKNIQYF
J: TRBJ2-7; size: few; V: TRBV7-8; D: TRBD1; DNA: TGTGCCAGCAGCTCCGGGACAGGGGACTACGAGCAGTACTTC; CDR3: CASSSGTGDYEQYF
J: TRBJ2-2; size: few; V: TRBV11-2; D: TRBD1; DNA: TGTGCCAGCAGCTTCCGACAGGGCAACACCGGGGAGCTGTTTTTT; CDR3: CASSFRQGNTGELFF